Listed below are T cell receptor beta chains from one sample, sequenced in a study of cytomegalovirus exposure and HLA in healthy donors. The protocol was immunoSEQ multiplex PCR, while the TCRdb copy is restricted to in-frame clones and leaves out a portion. Altogether 200,000 or so clones are present, roughly 84% being singletons, with the ten largest covering under 7.5%. Sequencing used PBMCs. Receptors were obtained from a man younger than 35 in good health and CMV-seropositive. CDR3s include the opening cysteine and the closing phenylalanine or tryptophan. D genes are given only for firm matches.

v_call: TRBV18
d_call: TRBD1
cdr3_length: 16
j_call: TRBJ1-4
cdr3_aa: CASSEAGTELNEKLFF

v_call: TRBV28
d_call: TRBD2
cdr3_length: 14
j_call: TRBJ2-7
cdr3_aa: CASSFREGRYEQYF

v_call: TRBV6-5
d_call: TRBD1
cdr3_length: 14
j_call: TRBJ2-1
cdr3_aa: CASSQTGGYNEQFF

v_call: TRBV11-2
d_call: .
cdr3_length: 14
j_call: TRBJ2-7
cdr3_aa: CASSLGRQAYEQYF

v_call: TRBV9
d_call: .
cdr3_length: 15
j_call: TRBJ2-1
cdr3_aa: CASSGRDSGLNEQFF

v_call: TRBV5-1
d_call: .
cdr3_length: 13
j_call: TRBJ2-7
cdr3_aa: CASSLTASYEQYF

v_call: TRBV27
d_call: .
cdr3_length: 15
j_call: TRBJ1-5
cdr3_aa: CASSLLRGSNQPQHF

v_call: TRBV2
d_call: .
cdr3_length: 15
j_call: TRBJ2-2
cdr3_aa: CASSETRGQAGELFF

v_call: TRBV5-1
d_call: TRBD1
cdr3_length: 14
j_call: TRBJ1-2
cdr3_aa: CASSLETGDYGYTF

v_call: TRBV27
d_call: TRBD1
cdr3_length: 16
j_call: TRBJ1-5
cdr3_aa: CASSARTGLSNQPQHF

v_call: TRBV27
d_call: .
cdr3_length: 14
j_call: TRBJ1-1
cdr3_aa: CASESRGGGTEAFF

v_call: TRBV15
d_call: .
cdr3_length: 12
j_call: TRBJ2-1
cdr3_aa: CATSRDSDEQFF

v_call: TRBV7-9
d_call: .
cdr3_length: 16
j_call: TRBJ1-2
cdr3_aa: CASLHPLGAYVDGYTF

v_call: TRBV2
d_call: TRBD1
cdr3_length: 15
j_call: TRBJ2-3
cdr3_aa: CASSNRTGITDTQYF

v_call: TRBV5-6
d_call: TRBD2
cdr3_length: 16
j_call: TRBJ2-3
cdr3_aa: CASSLLLAGDTDTQYF

v_call: TRBV20-1
d_call: .
cdr3_length: 11
j_call: TRBJ1-2
cdr3_aa: CSARNNYGYTF

v_call: TRBV7-8
d_call: .
cdr3_length: 13
j_call: TRBJ1-5
cdr3_aa: CASSFAGGQPQHF

v_call: TRBV5-1
d_call: TRBD2
cdr3_length: 17
j_call: TRBJ2-5
cdr3_aa: CASSRVLSGRAQETQYF

v_call: TRBV18
d_call: .
cdr3_length: 15
j_call: TRBJ1-2
cdr3_aa: CASSLAGQANYGYTF

v_call: TRBV9
d_call: .
cdr3_length: 15
j_call: TRBJ2-5
cdr3_aa: CASSVGHALRETQYF

v_call: TRBV5-4
d_call: TRBD2
cdr3_length: 15
j_call: TRBJ2-5
cdr3_aa: CASSLSAGGGETQYF

v_call: TRBV7-2
d_call: TRBD2
cdr3_length: 19
j_call: TRBJ2-3
cdr3_aa: CASSPRGSGRTVGTDTQYF

v_call: TRBV7-2
d_call: TRBD1
cdr3_length: 17
j_call: TRBJ2-3
cdr3_aa: CASSLEGHRGQRFLKYF

v_call: TRBV9
d_call: .
cdr3_length: 15
j_call: TRBJ2-1
cdr3_aa: CASSVESGRGNEQFF

v_call: TRBV29-1
d_call: TRBD1
cdr3_length: 14
j_call: TRBJ1-5
cdr3_aa: CSVEGGGQGQPQHF

v_call: TRBV27
d_call: .
cdr3_length: 12
j_call: TRBJ2-7
cdr3_aa: CASSLALGEQYF

v_call: TRBV30
d_call: TRBD1
cdr3_length: 15
j_call: TRBJ2-7
cdr3_aa: CAWSVRDRDGDEQYF

v_call: TRBV15
d_call: .
cdr3_length: 17
j_call: TRBJ1-1
cdr3_aa: CATSRGEKQGVRTEAFF

v_call: TRBV13
d_call: .
cdr3_length: 15
j_call: TRBJ2-3
cdr3_aa: CASSPTGGVTDTQYF

v_call: TRBV10-3
d_call: .
cdr3_length: 14
j_call: TRBJ1-1
cdr3_aa: CAISYSSMNTEAFF

v_call: TRBV18
d_call: TRBD2
cdr3_length: 17
j_call: TRBJ2-3
cdr3_aa: CASSPGLAGGVTDTQYF

v_call: TRBV4-3
d_call: .
cdr3_length: 16
j_call: TRBJ2-1
cdr3_aa: CASSQEVVIPRNEQFF

v_call: TRBV27
d_call: .
cdr3_length: 13
j_call: TRBJ2-1
cdr3_aa: CASSLLPPREQFF

v_call: TRBV7-2
d_call: .
cdr3_length: 14
j_call: TRBJ2-3
cdr3_aa: CASSLLLSTDTQYF

v_call: TRBV11-2
d_call: TRBD1
cdr3_length: 13
j_call: TRBJ2-7
cdr3_aa: CASSLAGQDEQYF

v_call: TRBV6-5
d_call: TRBD1
cdr3_length: 14
j_call: TRBJ2-7
cdr3_aa: CASSRQGVDYEQYF

v_call: TRBV28
d_call: TRBD1
cdr3_length: 17
j_call: TRBJ2-2
cdr3_aa: CASSLFRTGSWTGELFF

v_call: TRBV10-3
d_call: TRBD2
cdr3_length: 16
j_call: TRBJ2-5
cdr3_aa: CAISQKTSGSYVTQYF

v_call: TRBV21-1
d_call: .
cdr3_length: 16
j_call: TRBJ1-1
cdr3_aa: CASSKEREGQNTEAFF

v_call: TRBV28
d_call: .
cdr3_length: 13
j_call: TRBJ1-4
cdr3_aa: CASSLQNNEKLFF

v_call: TRBV27
d_call: .
cdr3_length: 15
j_call: TRBJ2-7
cdr3_aa: CASSPRLGGGNEQYF

v_call: TRBV2
d_call: TRBD1
cdr3_length: 16
j_call: TRBJ2-2
cdr3_aa: CASSVRQGADTGELFF

v_call: TRBV2
d_call: .
cdr3_length: 14
j_call: TRBJ2-5
cdr3_aa: CASSPKGLKETQYF